Here is one T cell receptor (beta chain) with its context. Trimming shortened V by 0 bases and J by 1 base, and 15 bases separated the two germline ends. The CDR3 loop spans 16 amino acids. Germline CDR1 and CDR2: GTSNPN and SVGIG (reference sequence). The data were obtained in a study of blood T cell repertoires in COVID-19. The overall study: Researchers got acute and convalescent COVID-19 samples from the United States, Italy and Spain.

Original processing notes: Cell counts per sample came from amplifying reference gene primers. Sequencing was performed with immunoSEQ multiplex PCR; in TCRdb, only in-frame clones are kept and a portion is missing. Clonal size and the V and J genes are those of that table, whereas D and trimming came from the DNA. The sample holds around 68,000 clones, about 81% seen once. The origin of this receptor is a human donor in a cohort sampled during active COVID-19. The sequenced material came from peripheral blood. V and J are TRBV30 and TRBJ1-2, with D unclear. The CDR3 DNA reads TGTGCCTGGAGTGTTGAATTGGTTGAACTTAACTATGGCTACACCTTC. The encoded protein is CAWSVELVELNYGYTF.